The rows below give T cell receptor beta chains drawn from one sample of a study of T cells of healthy individuals. A single record per CDR3 protein comes from TCRdb applying MiXCR to the 5' RACE reads. The sample consists of approximately 58,000 distinct CDR3 sequences, about 15% of them appearing once. Source of these receptors: a human donor in good health. Both conserved end residues are part of each CDR3. The order of the fields is J gene, D gene, V gene, CDR3 protein. D genes are given only for firm matches.

TRBJ2-1 | NA | TRBV5-1 | CASRAEDEQFF
TRBJ2-1 | TRBD2 | TRBV12-3/TRBV12-4 | CASSFSWWLAGESYNEQFF
TRBJ1-5 | NA | TRBV4-3 | CASSQDRGSNQPQHF
TRBJ2-3 | NA | TRBV19 | CASRTGGADTQYF
TRBJ2-1 | TRBD2 | TRBV11-1 | CASGTSGGAYNEQFF
TRBJ2-7 | NA | TRBV2 | CASRNPLARDHEQYF
TRBJ2-7 | TRBD2 | TRBV12-3/TRBV12-4 | CASTVGLAGAEQYF
TRBJ2-7 | NA | TRBV12-3/TRBV12-4 | CASTGTFRREHYEQYF
TRBJ1-4 | NA | TRBV4-2 | CASSQSIGGQKEGKLFF
TRBJ1-3 | NA | TRBV2 | CASSEAVKSGNTIYF
TRBJ2-5 | TRBD2 | TRBV11-3 | CASSPGVAGGTQYF
TRBJ2-5 | NA | TRBV29-1 | CSVPGQGLETQYF
TRBJ1-1 | TRBD1 | TRBV7-2 | CASSVQGSVRAFF
TRBJ2-5 | TRBD1 | TRBV29-1 | CSVERQGLQTQYF
TRBJ2-3 | NA | TRBV6-4 | CASSEGASTDTQYF
TRBJ1-1 | NA | TRBV19 | CASRDGENTEAFF
TRBJ1-2 | NA | TRBV24-1 | CATSDLRRDGYTF
TRBJ1-5 | NA | TRBV11-2 | CASSSSSGRDQPQHF
TRBJ2-7 | TRBD1 | TRBV27 | CASSDPGQADEQYF
TRBJ1-2 | NA | TRBV5-5 | CASSLDPGYGYTF
TRBJ2-2 | NA | TRBV7-9 | CASSLGLATGELFF
TRBJ1-3 | NA | TRBV20-1 | CSARALTGLSGNTIYF
TRBJ1-5 | NA | TRBV2 | CASSDRGFQPQHF
TRBJ1-4 | NA | TRBV6-2/TRBV6-3 | CASSRDGTNEKLFF
TRBJ2-5 | NA | TRBV3-1 | CVSSQGTLVHRNQETQYF
TRBJ1-4 | NA | TRBV25-1 | CASSGFYEKLFF